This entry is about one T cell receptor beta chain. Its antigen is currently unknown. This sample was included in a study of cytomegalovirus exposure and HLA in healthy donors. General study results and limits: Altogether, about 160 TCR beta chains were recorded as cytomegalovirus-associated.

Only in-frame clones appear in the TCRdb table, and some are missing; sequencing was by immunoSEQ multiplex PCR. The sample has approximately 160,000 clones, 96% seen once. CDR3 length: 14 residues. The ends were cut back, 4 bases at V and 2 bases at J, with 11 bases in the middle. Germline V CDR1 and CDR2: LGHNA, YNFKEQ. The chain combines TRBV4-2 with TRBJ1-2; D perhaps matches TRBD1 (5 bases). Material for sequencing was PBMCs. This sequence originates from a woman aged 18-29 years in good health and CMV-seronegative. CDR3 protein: CASSRRGENYGYTF. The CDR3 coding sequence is TGTGCCAGCAGCCGTCGGGGGGAGAACTATGGCTACACCTTC.